Listed here is a single TCR beta chain. The antigen remains undetermined. Clones were read by immunoSEQ multiplex PCR, and TCRdb kept only the in-frame ones, dropping some. Counted here are roughly 48,000 clones, roughly 76% occurring once; the ten biggest clones make up roughly 8%. The data belong to a study of radiotherapy plus CTLA-4 blockade in lung cancer. Across the study: There were objective responses in 15% to 20% of patients, and about 31% had disease control. General study points: Radiotherapy with ipilimumab was followed by blood expansion of tumor-derived clones.

The germline V gene encodes CDR1 GTSNPN and CDR2 SVGIG (reference sequence). There are 11 residues in the CDR3. Trimming took 0 bases from V and 8 from J, leaving 7 bases between them. The TCR comes from a human donor with non-small cell lung cancer who had stable disease on radiotherapy plus ipilimumab. The sample was peripheral blood, taken from a patient treated with radiotherapy plus ipilimumab. The chain couples TRBV30 to TRBJ1-2; D remains unclear. The CDR3 nucleotides read TGTGCCTGGAGTGTACTGGGGGGCTACACCTTC. Translating gives CAWSVLGGYTF.